This TCR beta chain was found in a study of tumor and adjacent non-tumor tissue in lung cancer. This sample's RNA came from whole unsorted tissue. In the case of this clonotype: The antigen is not known.

A modified ARM-PCR protocol with three rounds of nested PCR amplified TCRbeta. TCRdb recomputed calls from the multiplex PCR reads with MiXCR, one row per CDR3 protein. The table has about 93,000 distinct CDR3 sequences, around 64% seen once. Whole-study results and caveats: Compared with tumor, normal lung showed significantly lower TCR diversity.

Germline CDR1 is SGHTA and CDR2 is FQGNSA. The CDR3 has 16 residues. V dropped 4 bases and J dropped 4; count of bases not matched to a gene: 8. The receptor's source is a man aged 55 to 70 with non-small cell lung cancer. Specimen: lung tumor tissue. The rearrangement links TRBV7-2 to TRBJ2-3; 10 bases are shared with TRBD2. The CDR3 DNA reads TGTACCAGCAGCTCAGTCCTAGCGGGGGATGCAGATACGCAGTATTTT. Encoded protein: CTSSSVLAGDADTQYF.